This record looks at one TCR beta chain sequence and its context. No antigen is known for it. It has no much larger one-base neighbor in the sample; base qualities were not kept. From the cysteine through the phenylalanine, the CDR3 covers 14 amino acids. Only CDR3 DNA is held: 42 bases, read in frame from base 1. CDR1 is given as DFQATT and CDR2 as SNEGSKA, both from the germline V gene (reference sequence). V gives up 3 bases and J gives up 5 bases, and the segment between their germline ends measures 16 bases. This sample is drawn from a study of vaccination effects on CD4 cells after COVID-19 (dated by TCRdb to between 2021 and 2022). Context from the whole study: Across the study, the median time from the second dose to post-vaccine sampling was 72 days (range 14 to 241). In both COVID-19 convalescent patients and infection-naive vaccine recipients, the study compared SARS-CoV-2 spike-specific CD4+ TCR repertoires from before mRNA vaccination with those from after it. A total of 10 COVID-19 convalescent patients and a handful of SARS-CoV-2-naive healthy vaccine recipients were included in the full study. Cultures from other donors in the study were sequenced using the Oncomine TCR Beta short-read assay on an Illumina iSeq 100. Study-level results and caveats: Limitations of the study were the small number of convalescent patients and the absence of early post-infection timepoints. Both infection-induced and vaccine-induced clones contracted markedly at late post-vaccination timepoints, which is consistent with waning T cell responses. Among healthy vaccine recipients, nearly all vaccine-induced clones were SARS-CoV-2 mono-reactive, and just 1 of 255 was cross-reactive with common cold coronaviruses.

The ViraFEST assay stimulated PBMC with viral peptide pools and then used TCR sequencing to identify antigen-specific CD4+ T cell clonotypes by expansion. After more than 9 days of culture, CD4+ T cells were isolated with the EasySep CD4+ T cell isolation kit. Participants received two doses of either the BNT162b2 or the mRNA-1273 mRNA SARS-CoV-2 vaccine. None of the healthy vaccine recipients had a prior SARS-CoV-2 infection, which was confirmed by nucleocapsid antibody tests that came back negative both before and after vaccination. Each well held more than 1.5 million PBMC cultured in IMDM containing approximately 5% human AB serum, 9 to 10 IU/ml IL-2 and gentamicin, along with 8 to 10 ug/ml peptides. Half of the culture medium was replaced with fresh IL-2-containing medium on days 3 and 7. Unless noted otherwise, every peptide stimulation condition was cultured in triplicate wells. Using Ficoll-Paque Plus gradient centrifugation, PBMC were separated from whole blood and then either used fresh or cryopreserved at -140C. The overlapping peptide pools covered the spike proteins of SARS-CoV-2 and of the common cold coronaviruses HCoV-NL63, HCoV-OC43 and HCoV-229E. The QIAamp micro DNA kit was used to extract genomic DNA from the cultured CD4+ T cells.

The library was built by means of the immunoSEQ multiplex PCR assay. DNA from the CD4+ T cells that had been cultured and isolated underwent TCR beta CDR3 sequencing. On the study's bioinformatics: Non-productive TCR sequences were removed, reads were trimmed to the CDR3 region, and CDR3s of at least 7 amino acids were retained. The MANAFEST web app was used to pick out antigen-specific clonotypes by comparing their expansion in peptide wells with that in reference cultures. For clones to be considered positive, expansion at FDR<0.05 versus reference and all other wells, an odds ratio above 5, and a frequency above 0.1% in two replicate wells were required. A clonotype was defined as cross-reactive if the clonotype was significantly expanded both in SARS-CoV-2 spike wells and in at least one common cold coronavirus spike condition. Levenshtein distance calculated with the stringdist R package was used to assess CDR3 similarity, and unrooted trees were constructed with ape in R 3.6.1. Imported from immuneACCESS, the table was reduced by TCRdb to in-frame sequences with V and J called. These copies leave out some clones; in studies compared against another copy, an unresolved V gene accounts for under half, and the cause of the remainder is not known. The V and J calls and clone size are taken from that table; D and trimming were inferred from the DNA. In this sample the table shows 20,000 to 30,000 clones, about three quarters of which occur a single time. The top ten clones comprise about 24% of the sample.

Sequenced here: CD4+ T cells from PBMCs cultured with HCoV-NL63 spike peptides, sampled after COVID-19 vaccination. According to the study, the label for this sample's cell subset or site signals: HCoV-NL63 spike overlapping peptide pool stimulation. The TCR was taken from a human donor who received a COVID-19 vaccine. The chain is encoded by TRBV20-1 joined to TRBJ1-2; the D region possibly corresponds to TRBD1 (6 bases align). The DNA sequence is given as TGCAGTGCTAGTGGGCAGGGGTTATGGTATGGCTACACCTTC. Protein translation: CSASGQGLWYGYTF.